This T cell receptor (beta chain) was identified during a study of post-analysis software for immune sequencing data. Study-wide context: Relapsing-remitting, secondary progressive and progressive-relapsing multiple sclerosis were all included among the disease courses.

Every TCR beta cDNA library bore unique molecular identifiers. Some 540,000 cDNA molecules were obtained from about 0.98 to 11 million T cells. TCRdb analysed the PCR reads with MiXCR anew, one entry per CDR3 protein. The table has a few hundred thousand distinct CDR3 sequences, 40% to 55% seen once; the top ten hold roughly 12%. Whole-study findings and limits: Comparison of patients with controls showed roughly five TRBV segments more frequent in patients, TRBV5-6, TRBV5-1 and TRBV20-1 among them. Samples from a shared batch, those prepared together, strongly co-clustered by F measure.

Regarding this clonotype: What it binds is not known.

The trim removed 5 bases at V and 4 bases at J, leaving 8 bases unmatched. The CDR3 is 15 amino acids. The V gene's germline CDR1 is DFQATT and CDR2 SNEGSKA (reference sequence). The chain couples TRBV20-1 to TRBJ1-4; 9 bases agree with TRBD1. Sequenced sample: blood. This TCR was recovered from a girl under 18 with multiple sclerosis. DNA of the CDR3: TGCAGTGCTTTCATCGGGACAGGGAATAATGAAAAACTGTTTTTT. Translated: CSAFIGTGNNEKLFF.